The 4 T cell receptor beta chains reported below all come from one sample, sequenced in a study of T cell changes during pregnancy in multiple sclerosis. Libraries were prepared by immunoSEQ multiplex PCR; TCRdb keeps only in-frame clonotypes and omits some of them. The data show tens of thousands of clones, roughly 90% seen once. The source material was peripheral blood, sampled in the first trimester of pregnancy. All receptors derive from a female donor in good health, enrolled as a control in a pregnancy study.

This clone was observed a handful of times. The J gene is TRBJ2-2, the V gene TRBV7-8; 14 nucleotides agree with TRBD2. V was clipped by 7 bases and J by 7 bases; unmatched bases: 8. Germline loops: CDR1 SGHVS, CDR2 FQNEAQ. The CDR3 has 16 residues. DNA for the CDR3: TGTGCCAGCAAAAAGACTAGCGGGAGGGCAAACGGGGAGCTGTTTTTT. Its protein is CASKKTSGRANGELFF. The variable domain in full, with the rest retrieved from reference TRBV7-8 and TRBJ2-2, is GAGVSQSPRYKVAKRGQDVALRCDPISGHVSLFWYQQALGQGPEFLTYFQNEAQLDKSGLPSDRFFAERPEGSVSTLKIQRTQQEDSAVYLCASKKTSGRANGELFFGEGSRLTVL.

The chain uses TRBV13 and TRBJ2-1; TRBD1 matches at 7 bases. The CDR3 runs to 15 residues. Per the germline V gene, CDR1 is PRHDT and CDR2 is FYEKMQ (reference sequence). With 5 bases clipped from V and 8 bases from J, the junction kept 12 bases outside the gene matches. CDR3 nucleotide sequence: TGTGCCAGCAGCCCGCGACAGGGAACCCACGATGAGCAGTTCTTC. This encodes CASSPRQGTHDEQFF.

The genes are TRBV5-1 and TRBJ2-7, with 8 bases fitting TRBD1. This CDR3 region has 14 residues. Germline CDR1 reads SGHRS; CDR2 reads YFSETQ. The junction had 9 bases not matched to a gene; V was cut back by 7 bases and J by 3 bases. The CDR3 protein is CASGETGEYYEQYF. The DNA for the CDR3 is TGCGCCAGCGGGGAGACAGGGGAATACTACGAGCAGTACTTC.

The gene calls are TRBV2 and TRBJ2-1; D not certain. CDR1 SNHLY and CDR2 FYNNEI come from the germline V gene. The V gene lost 7 bases and the J gene lost 6 bases, with 7 bases spanning the gap. The CDR3 sequence is 11 residues long. The CDR3 spells CASIERNEQFF. The CDR3, as DNA: TGTGCCAGCATAGAGCGCAATGAGCAGTTCTTC.